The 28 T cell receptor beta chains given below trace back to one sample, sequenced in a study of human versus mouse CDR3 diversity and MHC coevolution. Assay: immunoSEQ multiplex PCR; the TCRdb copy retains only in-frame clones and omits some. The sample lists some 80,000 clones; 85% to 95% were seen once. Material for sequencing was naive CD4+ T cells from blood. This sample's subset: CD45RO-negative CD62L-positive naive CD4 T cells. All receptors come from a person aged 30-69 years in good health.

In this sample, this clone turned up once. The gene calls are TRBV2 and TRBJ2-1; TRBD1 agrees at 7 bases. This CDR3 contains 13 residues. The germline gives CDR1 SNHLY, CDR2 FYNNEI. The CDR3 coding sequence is TGTGCAGCTAACCGGGACAGTTACAATGAGCAGTTCTTC. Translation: CAANRDSYNEQFF.

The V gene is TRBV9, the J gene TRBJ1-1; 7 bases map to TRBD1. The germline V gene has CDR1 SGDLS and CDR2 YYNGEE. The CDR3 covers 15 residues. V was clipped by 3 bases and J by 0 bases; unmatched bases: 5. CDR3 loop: CASSEGAQMNTEAFF. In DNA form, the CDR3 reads TGTGCCAGCAGCGAGGGGGCTCAGATGAACACTGAAGCTTTCTTT.

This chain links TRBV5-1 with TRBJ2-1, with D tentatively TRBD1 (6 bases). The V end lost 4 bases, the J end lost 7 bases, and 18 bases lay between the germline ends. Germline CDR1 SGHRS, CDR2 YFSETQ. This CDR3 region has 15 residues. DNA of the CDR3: TGCGCCAGCAGCCCCCTCCCGTCGCAGGGGAATGAGCAGTTCTTC. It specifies CASSPLPSQGNEQFF.

The CDR3 coding sequence is TGTGCCTGGAGTGTAGGTTACAGGGACAATCAGCCCCAGCATTTT. It specifies CAWSVGYRDNQPQHF. This sequence joins TRBV30 and TRBJ1-5; D perhaps matches TRBD1 (6 bases). V dropped 0 bases and J dropped 3 bases, with 12 bases sitting between them. Germline CDR1 and CDR2: GTSNPN and SVGIG (reference sequence). This CDR3 contains 15 residues.

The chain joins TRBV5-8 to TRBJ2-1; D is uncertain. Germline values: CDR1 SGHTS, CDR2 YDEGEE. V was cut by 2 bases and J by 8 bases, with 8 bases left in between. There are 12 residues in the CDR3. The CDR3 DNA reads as TGTGCCAGCAGCTTCTATATTCATGAGCAGTTCTTC. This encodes CASSFYIHEQFF.

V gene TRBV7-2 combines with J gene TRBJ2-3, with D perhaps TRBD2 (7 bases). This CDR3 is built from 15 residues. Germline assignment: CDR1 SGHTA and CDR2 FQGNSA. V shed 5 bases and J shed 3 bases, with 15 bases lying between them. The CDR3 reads CASSAGGRGTDTQYF. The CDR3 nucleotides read TGTGCCAGCAGCGCCGGGGGGAGGGGGACAGATACGCAGTATTTT.

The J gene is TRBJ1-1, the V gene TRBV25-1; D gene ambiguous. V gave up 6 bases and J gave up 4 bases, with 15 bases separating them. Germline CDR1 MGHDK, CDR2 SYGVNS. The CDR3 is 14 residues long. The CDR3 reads CASSNPPPGTEAFF. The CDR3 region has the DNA TGTGCCAGCAGCAACCCCCCCCCGGGCACTGAAGCTTTCTTT. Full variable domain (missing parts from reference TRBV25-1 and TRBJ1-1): EADIYQTPRYLVIGTGKKITLECSQTMGHDKMYWYQQDPGMELHLIHYSYGVNSTEKGDLSSESTVSRIRTEHFPLTLESARPSHTSQYLCASSNPPPGTEAFFGQGTRLTVV.

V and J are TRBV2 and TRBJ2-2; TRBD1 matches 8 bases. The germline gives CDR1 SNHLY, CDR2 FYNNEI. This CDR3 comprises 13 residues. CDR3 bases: TGTGGTACGGCGACAGGGGAGATCGGGGAGCTGTTTTTT. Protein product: CGTATGEIGELFF.

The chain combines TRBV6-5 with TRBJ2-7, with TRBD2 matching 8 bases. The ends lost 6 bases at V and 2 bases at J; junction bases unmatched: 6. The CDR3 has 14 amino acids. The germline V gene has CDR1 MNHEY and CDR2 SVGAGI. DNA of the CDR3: TGTGCCAGCAGCTCTAGCGGGTCAACCTACGAGCAGTACTTC. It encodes CASSSSGSTYEQYF.

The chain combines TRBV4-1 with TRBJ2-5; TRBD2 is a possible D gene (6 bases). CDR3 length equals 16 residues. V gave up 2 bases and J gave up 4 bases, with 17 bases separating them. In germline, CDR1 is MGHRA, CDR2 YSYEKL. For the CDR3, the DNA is TGCGCCAGCAGCCAACGAGGAGGGTCCAGGGCAGAGACCCAGTACTTC. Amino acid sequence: CASSQRGGSRAETQYF.

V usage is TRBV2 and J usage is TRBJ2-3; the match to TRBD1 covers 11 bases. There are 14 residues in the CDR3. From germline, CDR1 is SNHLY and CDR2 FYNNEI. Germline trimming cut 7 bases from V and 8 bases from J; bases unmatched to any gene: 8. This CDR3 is CASTGQGGQGTQYF. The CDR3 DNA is TGTGCCAGCACGGGACAGGGGGGTCAGGGTACGCAGTATTTT. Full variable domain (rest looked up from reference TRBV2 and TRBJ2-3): EPEVTQTPSHQVTQMGQEVILRCVPISNHLYFYWYRQILGQKVEFLVSFYNNEISEKSEIFDDQFSVERPDGSNFTLKIRSTKLEDSAMYFCASTGQGGQGTQYFGPGTRLTVL.

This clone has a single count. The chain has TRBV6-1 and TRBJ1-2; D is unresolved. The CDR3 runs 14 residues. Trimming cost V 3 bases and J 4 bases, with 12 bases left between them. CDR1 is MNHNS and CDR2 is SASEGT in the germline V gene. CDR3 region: CASSEASRSYGYTF. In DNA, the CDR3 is TGTGCCAGCAGTGAGGCAAGTAGGAGCTATGGCTACACCTTC.

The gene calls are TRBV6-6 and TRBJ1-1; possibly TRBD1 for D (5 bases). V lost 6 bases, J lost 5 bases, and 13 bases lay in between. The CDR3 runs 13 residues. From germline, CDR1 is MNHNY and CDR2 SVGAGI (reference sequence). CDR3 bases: TGTGCCAGCAGGCTACAGGCCGGTACTGAAGCTTTCTTT. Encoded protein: CASRLQAGTEAFF.

The CDR3 loop is CASAGQGFTEAFF. CDR3 nucleotide sequence: TGTGCCAGCGCGGGACAGGGGTTCACTGAAGCTTTCTTT. The chain is built from TRBV6-5 and TRBJ1-1; 10 bases are a match to TRBD1. From germline, CDR1 is MNHEY and CDR2 SVGAGI. CDR3 size: 13 residues. V trimming: 8 bases; J trimming: 4 bases; junction bases outside the gene matches: 4.

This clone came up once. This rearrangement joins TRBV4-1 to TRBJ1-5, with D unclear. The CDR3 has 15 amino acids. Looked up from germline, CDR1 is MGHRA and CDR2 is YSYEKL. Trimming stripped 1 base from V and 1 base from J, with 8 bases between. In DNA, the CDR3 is TGCGCCAGCAGCCAAGCAGGTGGAAGCAATCAGCCCCAGCATTTT. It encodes CASSQAGGSNQPQHF.

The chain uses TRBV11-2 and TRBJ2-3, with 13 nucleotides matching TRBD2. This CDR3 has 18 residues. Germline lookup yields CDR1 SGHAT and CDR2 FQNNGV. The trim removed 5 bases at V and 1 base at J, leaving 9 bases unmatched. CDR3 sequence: CASSRRLAGGEGTDTQYF. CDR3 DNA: TGTGCCAGCAGCCGGCGACTAGCGGGAGGTGAAGGCACAGATACGCAGTATTTT.

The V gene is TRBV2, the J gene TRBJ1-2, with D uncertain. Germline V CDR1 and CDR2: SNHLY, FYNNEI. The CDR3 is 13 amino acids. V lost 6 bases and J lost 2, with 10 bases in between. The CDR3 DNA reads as TGTGCCAGCAGCCCGACGGAGAACTATGGCTACACCTTC. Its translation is CASSPTENYGYTF.

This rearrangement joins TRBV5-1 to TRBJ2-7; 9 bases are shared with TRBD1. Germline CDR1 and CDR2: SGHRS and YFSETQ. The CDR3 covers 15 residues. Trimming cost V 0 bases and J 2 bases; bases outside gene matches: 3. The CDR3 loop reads CASSLVGDRAYEQYF. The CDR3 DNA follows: TGCGCCAGCAGCTTGGTGGGGGACAGGGCCTACGAGCAGTACTTC.

The CDR3 loop is CASSRGGDTEAFF. The CDR3 DNA reads as TGTGCCAGCTCACGCGGAGGTGACACTGAAGCTTTCTTT. The gene calls are TRBV18 and TRBJ1-1; unclear D gene. Trimming left V 4 bases short and J 3 bases short, with 9 bases between. This CDR3 region has 13 residues. The V gene's germline CDR1 is KGHSH and CDR2 LQKENI.

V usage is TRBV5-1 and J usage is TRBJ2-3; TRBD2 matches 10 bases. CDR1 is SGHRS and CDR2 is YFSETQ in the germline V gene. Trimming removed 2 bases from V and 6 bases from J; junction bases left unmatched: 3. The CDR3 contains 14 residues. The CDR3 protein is CASSFSGGSDTQYF. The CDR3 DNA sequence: TGCGCCAGCAGCTTTAGCGGGGGGTCGGATACGCAGTATTTT.

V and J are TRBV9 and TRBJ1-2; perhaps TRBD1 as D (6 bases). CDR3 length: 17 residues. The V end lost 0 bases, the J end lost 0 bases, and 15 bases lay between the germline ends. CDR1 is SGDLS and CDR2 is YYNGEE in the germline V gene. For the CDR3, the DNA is TGTGCCAGCAGCGTAGACCCCCAGGGGCCTTCTAACTATGGCTACACCTTC. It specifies CASSVDPQGPSNYGYTF.

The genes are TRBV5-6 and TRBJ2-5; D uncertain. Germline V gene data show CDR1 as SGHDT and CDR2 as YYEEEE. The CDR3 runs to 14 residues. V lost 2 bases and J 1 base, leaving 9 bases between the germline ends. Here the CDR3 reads CASSLASFQETQYF. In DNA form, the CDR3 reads TGTGCCAGCAGCTTAGCGAGTTTCCAAGAGACCCAGTACTTC.

The CDR3 protein is CSVESRTGRFDEQYF. CDR3 coding DNA: TGCAGCGTTGAATCGAGGACAGGGCGTTTCGACGAGCAGTACTTC. This chain links TRBV29-1 with TRBJ2-7, with 8 nucleotides matching TRBD1. The CDR3 covers 15 residues. Germline trimming cut 2 bases from V and 5 bases from J; bases unmatched to any gene: 11. The germline V gene encodes CDR1 SQVTM and CDR2 ANQGSEA.

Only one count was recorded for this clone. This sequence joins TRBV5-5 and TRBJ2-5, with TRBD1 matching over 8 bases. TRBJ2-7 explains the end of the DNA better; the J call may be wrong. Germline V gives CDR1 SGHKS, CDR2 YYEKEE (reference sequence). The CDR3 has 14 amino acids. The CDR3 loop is CASSSEQGEYEQYF. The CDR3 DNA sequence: TGTGCCAGCAGCTCGGAACAGGGGGAATACGAGCAGTACTTC.

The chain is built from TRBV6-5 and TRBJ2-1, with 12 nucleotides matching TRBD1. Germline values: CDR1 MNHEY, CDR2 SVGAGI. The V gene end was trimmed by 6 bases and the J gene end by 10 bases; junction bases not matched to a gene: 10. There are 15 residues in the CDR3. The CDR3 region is CASRNGGQGAQEQFF. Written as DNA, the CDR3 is TGTGCCAGCAGGAACGGGGGACAGGGGGCTCAGGAGCAGTTCTTC.

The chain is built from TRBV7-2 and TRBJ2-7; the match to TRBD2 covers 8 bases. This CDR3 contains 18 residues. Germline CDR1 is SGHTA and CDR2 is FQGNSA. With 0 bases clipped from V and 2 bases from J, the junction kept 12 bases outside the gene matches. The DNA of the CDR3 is TGTGCCAGCAGCTTAGCGCTTCCCGGGGGGGCATTCCCCTACGAGCAGTACTTC. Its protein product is CASSLALPGGAFPYEQYF.

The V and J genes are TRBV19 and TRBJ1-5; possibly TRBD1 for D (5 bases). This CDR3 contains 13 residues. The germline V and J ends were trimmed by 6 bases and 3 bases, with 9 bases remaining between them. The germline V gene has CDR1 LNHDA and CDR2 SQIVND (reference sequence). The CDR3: CASRLTDNQPQHF. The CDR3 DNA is TGTGCCAGTAGGCTGACAGACAATCAGCCCCAGCATTTT. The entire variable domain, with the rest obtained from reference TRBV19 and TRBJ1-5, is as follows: DGGITQSPKYLFRKEGQNVTLSCEQNLNHDAMYWYRQDPGQGLRLIYYSQIVNDFQKGDIAEGYSVSREKKESFPLTVTSAQKNPTAFYLCASRLTDNQPQHFGDGTRLSIL.

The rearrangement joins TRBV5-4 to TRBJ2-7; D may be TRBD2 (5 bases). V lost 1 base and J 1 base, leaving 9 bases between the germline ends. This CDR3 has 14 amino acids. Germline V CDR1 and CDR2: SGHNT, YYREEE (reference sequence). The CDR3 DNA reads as TGTGCCAGCAGCTTGAAAGGGAGTTCCTACGAGCAGTACTTC. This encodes CASSLKGSSYEQYF.